This passage covers 26 T cell receptor beta chains from one sample sequenced in a study of molecular identifiers for immune sequencing clone quantification. TCRdb fed the PCR reads into MiXCR, producing one record per CDR3 protein. The sample carries a few hundred thousand distinct CDR3 sequences, 24% recorded once. Sequenced material: naive CD8+ T cells from blood, with Jurkat cell RNA spiked in. The subset was: FACS-sorted CD8+CD4-CCR7+CD45RA+ naive T cells. The receptors here all came from a human donor in good health. Some libraries in this study had Jurkat cell RNA spiked in.

As to this clonotype: This may arise from a read error, as a much more abundant clone is one base away. The chain uses TRBV9 and TRBJ1-1; 7 nucleotides align to TRBD1. The CDR3 loop spans 14 amino acids. Germline loops: CDR1 SGDLS, CDR2 YYNGEE. In DNA form, the CDR3 reads TGTGCCAGCAGCGGACAGGGTACGAACACTGAAGCTTACTTT. Its translation is CASSGQGTNTEAYF.

On this clonotype: A much larger clonotype is one base distant, so this may be a read error. This chain links TRBV4-1 with TRBJ2-7; TRBD1 or TRBD2 may be the D gene (5 bases each). Trimming took off 5 bases at V and 3 bases at J, with 14 bases between the two ends. The CDR3 length is 14 residues. Per germline, CDR1 MGHRA and CDR2 YSYEKL. As DNA, the CDR3 is TGCGCCAGCAGCGCTCGGGACGAAGACTACGAGCAGTACTTC. Translation gives CASSARDEDYEQYF.

The CDR3 DNA follows: TGTGCCAGCAGTTTGACTAAGACTAGCGGGAGGTACGAGCAGTACTTC. Translation: CASSLTKTSGRYEQYF. The V gene is TRBV27, the J gene TRBJ2-7, with TRBD2 identical over 13 bases. V trimming: 3 bases; J trimming: 4 bases; junction bases outside the gene matches: 6. Germline V gene sequence: CDR1 MNHEY, CDR2 SMNVEV (reference sequence). The length of the CDR3 is 16 residues.

This clonotype was observed at least ten times. The CDR3 sequence is CASREPQGLAKNIQYF. The CDR3 bases are TGTGCCAGCAGAGAACCACAGGGACTAGCCAAAAACATTCAGTACTTC. This sequence joins TRBV11-2 and TRBJ2-4; D could derive from TRBD1 or TRBD2 (6 bases each). V shed 6 bases and J shed 0 bases, with 15 bases lying between them. The CDR3 totals 16 residues. Germline CDR1 is SGHAT and CDR2 is FQNNGV.

This clonotype was detected many times. The chain combines TRBV12-3 or TRBV12-4 with TRBJ2-3; 8 bases are a match to TRBD1. The CDR3 covers 16 residues. The V gene end was trimmed by 6 bases and the J gene end by 4 bases; junction bases not matched to a gene: 12. CDR3 residues: CASSDPTGVNPDTQYF. CDR3 sequence (DNA): TGTGCCAGCAGCGACCCGACAGGGGTCAACCCAGATACGCAGTATTTT.

The rearrangement joins TRBV12-3 or TRBV12-4 to TRBJ2-3; D may be TRBD1 (6 bases). The germline V and J ends were trimmed by 3 bases and 8 bases, with 9 bases remaining between them. This CDR3 is 12 amino acids long. The CDR3 region is CASSLGAVTQYF. Here the CDR3 DNA reads TGTGCCAGCAGTTTGGGGGCGGTTACGCAGTATTTT.

Ten or more counts support this clonotype. The chain is built from TRBV20-1 and TRBJ2-5; the D is unclear. CDR3 length: 15 amino acids. Trimming cost V 2 bases and J 3 bases, with 16 bases left between them. CDR1 is DFQATT and CDR2 is SNEGSKA in the germline V gene (reference sequence). CDR3 nucleotide sequence: TGCAGTGCTAGAAACGTGTGGCAGCCTGAAGAGACCCAGTACTTC. Translated, it gives CSARNVWQPEETQYF.

The genes are TRBV27 and TRBJ1-5; D gene ambiguous. Trimming removed 6 bases from V and 7 bases from J, with 16 bases in between. The germline V gene has CDR1 MNHEY and CDR2 SMNVEV (reference sequence). The CDR3 sequence is 14 residues long. CDR3 region: CASSVTIGNQPQHF. As DNA, the CDR3 is TGTGCCAGCAGCGTGACGATAGGAAACCAGCCCCAGCATTTT.

Remarks on this clonotype: A read error may explain this, as a much larger clone is one base away. Here the CDR3 omits its conserved ending phenylalanine or tryptophan, so a read error is the likely source. The rearrangement uses TRBV12-3 or TRBV12-4 and TRBJ1-6, with D maybe TRBD1 (6 bases). The CDR3 runs to 15 residues. V was pared by 5 bases and J by 7 bases, with 15 bases between. The CDR3 region is CASSTPGAGNSPLHV. The CDR3 DNA reads TGTGCCAGCAGTACGCCAGGGGCTGGGAATTCACCCCTCCACGTT.

As regards this clonotype: Sequence at one end of the junction differs from germline and may be a read error. The chain joins TRBV6-2 or TRBV6-3 to TRBJ2-7; TRBD1 or TRBD2 may be the D gene (5 bases each). CDR3 length: 12 amino acids. Germline CDR1 MNHEY, CDR2 SVGEGT. The CDR3 coding sequence is TGTGCCAGCAGTTACTCCCGGGGCCAACAGTCCTTC. Its protein is CASSYSRGQQSF.

This clonotype was counted only a few times. The chain recombines TRBV4-2 with TRBJ2-1; unclear D gene. The germline V gene has CDR1 LGHNA and CDR2 YNFKEQ. The CDR3 spans 13 residues. V lost 1 base and J lost 5, with 6 bases in between. The CDR3 DNA follows: TGTGCCAGCAGCCAAGTTAAGGACAATGAGCAGTTCTTC. This gives the protein CASSQVKDNEQFF.

The chain recombines TRBV11-2 with TRBJ2-1, with 8 bases aligning to TRBD2. This CDR3 comprises 17 residues. Germline trimming cut 1 base from V and 2 bases from J; bases unmatched to any gene: 7. Germline V gene lookup returns CDR1 SGHAT and CDR2 FQNNGV. The CDR3 loop is CASSLVGLAVAYNEQFF. CDR3 nucleotides: TGTGCCAGCAGCTTAGTTGGACTAGCCGTAGCCTACAATGAGCAGTTCTTC.

Comments on this clonotype: A much larger clone differs from this one at a single base, so this may be a read error. V and J are TRBV4-3 and TRBJ1-4; D perhaps matches TRBD1 (5 bases). Germline values: CDR1 LGHNA, CDR2 YSLEER. The CDR3 totals 15 residues. Here the CDR3 reads CASSQDLAGHERLFF. The CDR3 DNA is TGCGCCAGCAGCCAAGATTTGGCAGGGCATGAAAGACTGTTTTTT.

This clonotype was counted between two and nine times. V is TRBV6-2 or TRBV6-3 and J is TRBJ1-1; D may be TRBD1 (6 bases). With 8 bases removed from V and 1 base from J, the gap between germline ends came to 8 bases. The CDR3 runs 12 residues. Germline CDR1 is MNHEY and CDR2 is SVGEGT. The CDR3 DNA reads as TGTGCCAGCGAGACAGGGAACACTGAAGCTTTCTTT. Translated, it gives CASETGNTEAFF.

This chain links TRBV4-2 with TRBJ2-7; D is undetermined. The V end was cut by 0 bases, the J end by 5 bases, with 14 bases between. The germline V gene encodes CDR1 LGHNA and CDR2 YNFKEQ. The CDR3 loop spans 15 amino acids. The chain's CDR3 is CASSQEIGLVHEQYF. Written as DNA, the CDR3 is TGTGCCAGCAGCCAAGAAATCGGCCTTGTACACGAGCAGTACTTC.

This clonotype occurred once. A much larger clone is a single base away; this may be a read error. This CDR3 reads CTRSFPGLAGGEAETQYF. CDR3 nucleotides: TGTACCAGAAGCTTCCCAGGACTAGCGGGGGGAGAAGCAGAGACCCAGTACTTC. The chain uses TRBV5-3 and TRBJ2-5, with 14 bases aligning to TRBD2. TRBV5-3 is designated an ORF whose function remains uncertain. CDR3 length equals 18 residues.

About this clonotype: This clone may be a read error of a much larger clone one base away. V and J are TRBV13 and TRBJ2-2, with TRBD1 matching 9 bases. The CDR3 runs 13 residues. Looked up from germline, CDR1 is PRHDT and CDR2 is FYEKMQ (reference sequence). CDR3 DNA: TGTGCCAGCGGACAGGGGAACACCGGGGAGCTGTTGTTT. Translating gives CASGQGNTGELLF.

This clonotype was counted many times. CDR3 sequence (DNA): TGTGCCAGCAGTTACTCAAGCCCGGAGGAGACCCAGTACTTC. Residues: CASSYSSPEETQYF. The V and J genes are TRBV6-5 and TRBJ2-5; D call uncertain. Per the germline V gene, CDR1 is MNHEY and CDR2 is SVGAGI. The V end lost 0 bases, the J end lost 5 bases, and 10 bases lay between the germline ends. The CDR3 totals 14 residues.

This clonotype occurred many times. The V gene is TRBV6-5, the J gene TRBJ2-3; the D gene is possibly TRBD2 (6 bases). The V end was cut by 4 bases, the J end by 4 bases, with 24 bases between. CDR3 length: 18 residues. CDR1 and CDR2 (germline): MNHEY, SVGAGI. The CDR3 coding sequence is TGTGCCAGCAGTTCTAACCGGGACTCCCTCCGGTTGGCAGATACGCAGTATTTT. It encodes CASSSNRDSLRLADTQYF.

V gene TRBV9 combines with J gene TRBJ1-1; D is possibly TRBD1 (5 bases). The length of the CDR3 is 14 residues. The germline V gene encodes CDR1 SGDLS and CDR2 YYNGEE. Trimming took off 4 bases at V and 6 bases at J, with 16 bases between the two ends. The CDR3 is CASSLGTAAPEAFF. Written as DNA, the CDR3 is TGTGCCAGCAGCTTGGGGACCGCGGCCCCTGAAGCTTTCTTT.

The rearrangement links TRBV7-9 to TRBJ2-5; the D gene could be TRBD1 or TRBD2 (5 bases each). Trimming shortened V by 0 bases and J by 5 bases, and 10 bases separated the two germline ends. CDR3 size: 14 residues. CDR1 is SEHNR and CDR2 is FQNEAQ in the germline V gene (reference sequence). The CDR3 loop is CASSLAQGEETQYF. CDR3 in DNA: TGTGCCAGCAGCTTAGCGCAGGGAGAGGAGACCCAGTACTTC.

This clonotype came up a few times. The rearrangement links TRBV28 to TRBJ2-2, with D perhaps matching TRBD1 (6 bases). Germline V gene data show CDR1 as MDHEN and CDR2 as SYDVKM. The CDR3 is made up of 14 amino acids. V lost 8 bases, J lost 1 base, and 11 bases lay in between. CDR3 sequence reads: CASQVGGNTGELFF. The DNA for the CDR3 is TGTGCCAGCCAAGTAGGGGGGAACACCGGGGAGCTGTTTTTT.

With respect to this clonotype: This may be a read error, as it is one base from a much larger clone. The rearrangement uses TRBV9 and TRBJ2-3; 8 bases are shared with TRBD2. Trimming cost V 8 bases and J 0 bases; bases outside gene matches: 14. The CDR3 sequence is 17 residues long. CDR1 is SGDLS and CDR2 is YYNGEE in the germline V gene. CDR3 amino acids: CASKGTTSGGSTDTQYF. The CDR3 DNA reads TGTGCCAGTAAGGGGACCACGAGCGGGGGTAGCACAGATACGCAGTATTTT.

This clonotype was picked up many times. This chain links TRBV28 with TRBJ1-5; D gene ambiguous. The CDR3 extends over 14 amino acids. Germline-derived CDR1 and CDR2 are MDHEN and SYDVKM. Trimming removed 6 bases at V and 7 bases at J, with 16 bases between. CDR3 protein: CASSHDRVVQPQHF. The CDR3 DNA is TGTGCCAGCAGCCACGACCGAGTCGTCCAGCCCCAGCATTTT.

In this sample, this clonotype turned up many times. The V and J genes are TRBV5-5 and TRBJ2-5; tentatively, D is TRBD2 (6 bases). Per germline, CDR1 SGHKS and CDR2 YYEKEE (reference sequence). This CDR3 comprises 15 residues. Trimming took off 0 bases at V and 0 bases at J, with 9 bases between the two ends. As DNA, the CDR3 is TGTGCCAGCAGCTTGGGTTGGGACTACCAAGAGACCCAGTACTTC. Translation gives CASSLGWDYQETQYF.

The chain has TRBV30 and TRBJ1-4, with a weak D call TRBD1 (6 bases). CDR1 is GTSNPN, CDR2 SVGIG, per germline (reference sequence). There are 15 residues in the CDR3. V lost 2 bases to trimming and J lost 4 bases, with 14 bases between them. The CDR3 coding sequence is TGTGCCTGGAGTTTCATGACAGGTCATAATGAAAAACTGTTTTTT. Translating it yields CAWSFMTGHNEKLFF.